This TCR beta chain is from a study of blood T cell repertoires in COVID-19. Study-level background: PBMCs, B-cell-depleted T cells, or T cells were the source of the cDNA or gDNA that made up the material.

CDR3 length equals 13 residues. Between the trimmed V and J ends, which lost 3 bases and 0 bases, there was a span of 5 bases. Per the germline V gene, CDR1 is MNHEY and CDR2 is SMNVEV (reference sequence). Sequencing used immunoSEQ multiplex PCR; TCRdb keeps in-frame clones, though not all of them. The table shows fewer than 200,000 clones, with about 88% occurring only once. In assigning cohorts, the study relied on participant-reported clinical history. Recovery among Cohort 3 donors was established by two negative PCRs, clearance, or symptom resolution. V and J are TRBV27 and TRBJ1-1; no clear D. The source is a woman between 18 and 29 years old who had recovered from COVID-19. Input material: PBMCs or T cells enriched from blood (not recorded which). DNA for the CDR3: TGTGCCAGCAGTTTTTCTGTGAACACTGAAGCTTTCTTT. Translation gives CASSFSVNTEAFF.